The rows below give T cell receptor beta chains drawn from one sample of a study of CD8+CD57+ T cells in acquired aplastic anemia. TCRdb used MiXCR to reprocess the reads, holding one entry per CDR3 protein. The sample has more than 150,000 distinct CDR3 sequences, roughly half seen once; the top ten hold 2.5% to 3.5%. Sequenced material: sorted CD4+, CD8+, or CD8+CD57+ T cells (not recorded which) from PBMCs. The origin of the receptors is a human donor in good health. Each CDR3 is given with its conserved first and last residue. The order of the fields is D gene, V gene, clone size, J gene, CDR3 protein, CDR3 DNA. A D gene is named only where the DNA matches it firmly. Size tells how often a clone was seen (once, few, many) or the class of an expanded clone, and some rows leave it out.

>TRBD1|TRBV20-1|many|TRBJ1-4
CSARVGYRGGDEKLFF
TGCAGTGCTAGAGTAGGGTACAGGGGAGGAGATGAAAAACTGTTTTTT
>TRBD2|TRBV9|many|TRBJ2-5
CASSVALGLATQETQYF
TGTGCCAGCAGCGTAGCTCTAGGACTAGCGACGCAAGAGACCCAGTACTTC
>-|TRBV3-1|-|TRBJ2-3
CASSQDRGRDTQYF
TGTGCCAGCAGCCAAGACAGGGGCAGGGATACGCAGTATTTT
>-|TRBV5-3|-|TRBJ2-7
CANRLQGRPYEQYF
TGTGCCAACCGGCTACAGGGACGCCCCTACGAGCAGTACTTC
>-|TRBV7-8|many|TRBJ2-3
CASSSSRLGGGPDTQYF
TGTGCCAGCAGCTCCAGCCGTTTGGGAGGGGGGCCAGATACGCAGTATTTT
>TRBD1|TRBV19|-|TRBJ1-1
CASSIGQGSEAFF
TGTGCCAGTAGTATCGGACAGGGCTCTGAAGCTTTCTTT
>TRBD1|TRBV20-1|-|TRBJ2-7
CACLDRHSYEQYF
TGCGCGTGCTTGGACAGGCACTCCTACGAGCAGTACTTC
>-|TRBV6-2/TRBV6-3|-|TRBJ2-1
CASGGGEQFF
TGTGCCAGCGGTGGCGGAGAGCAGTTCTTC
>-|TRBV7-2|many|TRBJ2-5
CASSLEGGETQYF
TGTGCCAGCAGCTTAGAGGGGGGGGAGACCCAGTACTTC
>TRBD1|TRBV15|few|TRBJ2-3
CATSGGQESTDTQYF
TGTGCCACCAGCGGGGGACAGGAGAGCACAGATACGCAGTATTTT
>-|TRBV6-1|-|TRBJ1-6
CASKRPGLNNSPLHF
TGTGCCAGCAAGAGACCGGGACTGAATAATTCACCCCTCCACTTT
>-|TRBV10-1|-|TRBJ2-2
CASSALNTANAGELFF
TGCGCCAGCAGTGCATTGAACACAGCTAACGCCGGGGAGCTGTTTTTT
>TRBD1|TRBV2|-|TRBJ2-7
CASGRQGAYKQYF
TGTGCCAGCGGCCGACAGGGGGCGTACAAGCAGTACTTC
>TRBD1|TRBV7-8|few|TRBJ1-1
CASSPLTGGSEAFF
TGTGCCAGCAGCCCCCTTACAGGGGGATCTGAAGCTTTCTTT
>TRBD1|TRBV4-1|-|TRBJ2-1
CASSQGRSRGFGSSSYNEQFF
TGCGCCAGCAGCCAAGGTCGAAGCAGGGGGTTCGGGTCAAGCTCCTACAATGAGCAGTTCTTC
>-|TRBV2|few|TRBJ2-2
CASSEASGELFF
TGTGCCAGCAGTGAAGCCAGCGGGGAGCTGTTTTTT
>-|TRBV15|few|TRBJ2-5
CATSVRTELGAQYF
TGTGCCACCAGCGTCCGGACGGAGCTGGGGGCCCAGTACTTC
>TRBD1|TRBV2|-|TRBJ1-2
CASRTGGGDGYTF
TGTGCCAGCAGGACAGGGGGTGGCGATGGCTACACCTTC
>TRBD1|TRBV20-1|-|TRBJ2-5
CSAGPGTGETQYF
TGCAGTGCTGGACCCGGGACAGGGGAAACCCAGTACTTC
>-|TRBV9|-|TRBJ1-3
CASSAGRGREENTIYF
TGTGCCAGCAGCGCGGGAAGGGGAAGGGAGGAAAACACCATATATTTT
>TRBD2|TRBV6-5|many|TRBJ2-1
CASSYTGTSGNEQFF
TGTGCCAGCAGTTACACCGGGACTAGCGGCAATGAGCAGTTCTTC
>-|TRBV20-1|once|TRBJ2-6
CSARTSGANVLTF
TGCAGTGCGAGAACCTCTGGGGCCAACGTCCTGACTTTC
>-|TRBV10-3|once|TRBJ2-2
CAISDGVGGSTGGLLF
TGTGCCATCAGTGATGGGGTTGGGGGATCCACCGGGGGGCTGCTTTTT
>-|TRBV2|many|TRBJ2-5
CASSEGGRGAETQYF
TGTGCCAGCAGTGAGGGAGGTCGAGGGGCAGAGACCCAGTACTTC
>TRBD2|TRBV5-1|many|TRBJ2-2
CASKASGTGELFF
TGCGCCAGCAAGGCTAGCGGCACCGGGGAGCTGTTTTTT
>TRBD2|TRBV7-2|many|TRBJ2-5
CASSRTWTSGYQETQYF
TGTGCCAGCAGCCGTACTTGGACTAGCGGTTACCAAGAGACCCAGTACTTC
>-|TRBV7-8|-|TRBJ1-2
CASSLASTESYGYTF
TGTGCCAGCAGCTTGGCCTCGACAGAATCCTATGGCTACACCTTC
>-|TRBV10-2|-|TRBJ1-4
CASRDGVLNEKLFF
TGCGCCAGCAGGGACGGAGTCCTAAATGAAAAACTGTTTTTT
>TRBD1|TRBV20-1|many|TRBJ1-1
CSAGGTGGFFPEAFF
TGCAGTGCGGGAGGGACAGGGGGCTTTTTCCCTGAAGCTTTCTTT
>-|TRBV11-3|-|TRBJ1-2
CASSLAGRANYGYTF
TGTGCCAGCAGCTTAGCGGGCAGAGCTAACTATGGCTACACCTTC
>TRBD2|TRBV14|-|TRBJ2-1
CASSIASGHNEQFF
TGTGCCAGCAGCATTGCTAGCGGACACAATGAGCAGTTCTTC
>-|TRBV20-1|-|TRBJ2-5
CSASVGPETQYF
TGCAGTGCTAGTGTCGGCCCGGAGACCCAGTACTTC
>-|TRBV7-8|many|TRBJ1-1
CASSLATGWAEAFF
TGTGCCAGCAGCTTAGCAACGGGGTGGGCTGAAGCTTTCTTT
>TRBD1|TRBV19|-|TRBJ1-5
CASRGGSVETQHF
TGTGCCAGTAGAGGGGGCAGCGTGGAGACCCAGCATTTT
>TRBD1|TRBV27|-|TRBJ2-6
CASRGQALSGANVLTF
TGTGCCAGCAGGGGACAGGCGTTATCTGGGGCCAACGTCCTGACTTTC
>-|TRBV2|many|TRBJ1-3
CASSENPISGNTIYF
TGTGCCAGCAGTGAAAACCCAATCTCTGGAAACACCATATATTTT
>TRBD2|TRBV10-3|-|TRBJ2-7
CAISDQREASSYEQYF
TGTGCCATCAGTGATCAGCGGGAGGCCTCCTCCTACGAGCAGTACTTC
>-|TRBV19|-|TRBJ2-3
CASSPGATDTQYF
TGTGCCAGTAGTCCGGGGGCTACAGATACGCAGTATTTT
>TRBD2|TRBV9|many|TRBJ2-1
CASSAWTSGSLVKQFF
TGTGCCAGCAGCGCATGGACTAGCGGGAGCCTCGTAAAGCAGTTCTTC
>-|TRBV4-3|-|TRBJ1-4
CASSQALGATNEKLFF
TGCGCCAGCAGCCAAGCCTTAGGCGCAACTAATGAAAAACTGTTTTTT
>-|TRBV12-3/TRBV12-4|many|TRBJ1-1
CASSPGTEAFF
TGTGCCAGCAGTCCGGGGACTGAAGCTTTCTTT
>TRBD1|TRBV20-1|once|TRBJ2-2
CSAILNRGVTGELFF
TGCAGTGCTATATTAAACAGGGGAGTGACCGGGGAGCTGTTTTTT